This paragraph reports one T cell receptor (beta chain). Whoever was chosen for sequencing had shown CD8+CD57+ cell expansion by flow cytometry. Severe acquired aplastic anemia affected all patients. This entry comes from a study of CD8+CD57+ T cells in acquired aplastic anemia. Profiling that covered TCR beta VDJ and CDR3 relied on genomic DNA as its template. TCRdb ran MiXCR on the reads and lists one entry per CDR3 protein. The top ten clones hold over 10% of a sample with roughly 170,000 distinct CDR3 sequences, about 44% of them seen once. The length of the CDR3 is 13 residues. With V trimmed by 5 bases and J by 2 bases, 3 bases remained unmatched. From germline, CDR1 is SQVTM and CDR2 ANQGSEA.

This TCR was sampled from a human donor with aplastic anemia. V usage is TRBV29-1 and J usage is TRBJ1-2, with 9 bases matching TRBD1. Sequenced sample: sorted CD4+, CD8+, or CD8+CD57+ T cells (not recorded which) from PBMCs. CDR3 loop: CSVIGTGNYGYTF. The CDR3, as DNA: TGCAGCGTTATCGGGACAGGGAACTATGGCTACACCTTC.